The present entry profiles one T cell receptor (beta chain) with its context. Per the germline V gene, CDR1 is MDHEN and CDR2 is SYDVKM. Deletions cut 5 bases from V and 7 bases from J, with 15 bases between. This CDR3 has 13 residues. The entry originates in a study of T cell changes during pregnancy in multiple sclerosis. Generated by immunoSEQ multiplex PCR, the TCRdb table keeps only in-frame clones and is missing some. The sample carries roughly 83,000 clones, 90% to 95% recorded once. Here the sequenced sample was PBMCs, taken in the first trimester of pregnancy. This clonotype originated in a female donor in good health, serving as a control in a pregnancy study. Some clones in this sample may be carry-over from other donors' samples. This chain uses TRBV28 with TRBJ2-7; D is possibly TRBD2 (6 bases). The CDR3 bases are TGTGCCAGCAGTCCCCCCGGGGGTCTGGAGCAGTACTTC. As protein: CASSPPGGLEQYF.